The 23 T cell receptor beta chains in this list originate from one sample, sequenced in a study of cytomegalovirus exposure and HLA in healthy donors. Primers: 60 Vbeta forward and 13 Jbeta reverse. Sequenced by immunoSEQ multiplex PCR; TCRdb stores in-frame clones only, minus some. The sample lists about 130,000 clones, around 76% occurring once. Material for sequencing was PBMCs. The source of these receptors is a woman aged 45-60 years in good health and CMV-seronegative.

The genes are TRBV27 and TRBJ1-2; TRBD1 matches 8 bases. This CDR3 is built from 15 residues. Germline V gives CDR1 MNHEY, CDR2 SMNVEV (reference sequence). V lost 6 bases and J lost 5; bases outside the gene matches: 11. The CDR3: CASSKGGQGGYGYTF. The CDR3 DNA is TGTGCCAGCAGCAAGGGTGGACAGGGCGGGTATGGCTACACCTTC.

The genes are TRBV7-2 and TRBJ2-7; 7 nucleotides line up with TRBD1. V shed 5 bases, J shed 0 bases, and the junction held 10 bases outside the gene matches. The CDR3 totals 16 residues. Germline V lookup: CDR1 SGHTA, CDR2 FQGNSA. This CDR3 is CASSPNPGQTSYEQYF. The CDR3, as DNA: TGTGCCAGCAGCCCAAATCCGGGACAGACCTCCTACGAGCAGTACTTC.

This chain joins TRBV9 and TRBJ2-7; 7 bases align to TRBD1. The V gene end was trimmed by 4 bases and the J gene end by 2 bases; junction bases not matched to a gene: 3. CDR1 is SGDLS and CDR2 is YYNGEE in the germline V gene. CDR3 length: 13 amino acids. The CDR3 region is CASSMTGTYEQYF. The DNA of the CDR3 is TGTGCCAGCAGCATGACAGGGACCTACGAGCAGTACTTC.

As regards this clone: A read error may produce the germline difference seen at one junction end. This chain joins TRBV7-7 and TRBJ2-5; the D gene is possibly TRBD1 (6 bases). The CDR3 totals 14 residues. CDR1 is SSHAT and CDR2 is FNYEAQ in the germline V gene (reference sequence). Written as DNA, the CDR3 is TGTGCTAGCAGCTCCGGGACACACCAAGAGACCCAGTACTTC. Protein product: CASSSGTHQETQYF. The whole variable domain, remainder taken from reference TRBV7-7 and TRBJ2-5, is GAGVSQSPRYKVTKRGQDVTLRCDPISSHATLYWYQQALGQGPEFLTYFNYEAQPDKSGLPSDRFSAERPEGSISTLTIQRTEQRDSAMYRCASSSGTHQETQYFGPGTRLLVL.

The V gene is TRBV29-1, the J gene TRBJ1-1; a weak D match, TRBD1 (6 bases). This CDR3 has 16 amino acids. CDR1 is SQVTM, CDR2 ANQGSEA, per germline. V gave up 1 base and J gave up 5 bases, with 20 bases separating them. The CDR3 loop reads CSVEGILLGARTEAFF. CDR3 in DNA: TGCAGCGTTGAAGGTATATTGTTGGGGGCCAGAACTGAAGCTTTCTTT.

The chain has TRBV19 and TRBJ1-5; the D is unclear. The CDR3 is 15 residues long. The V end lost 0 bases, the J end lost 4 bases, and 10 bases lay between the germline ends. The V gene's germline CDR1 is LNHDA and CDR2 SQIVND (reference sequence). The CDR3 sequence: CASSIDHGSNQPQHF. CDR3 in DNA: TGTGCCAGTAGTATAGATCACGGTTCAAATCAGCCCCAGCATTTT.

The chain is built from TRBV30 and TRBJ2-7; 10 bases line up with TRBD1. With V trimmed by 5 bases and J by 5 bases, 12 bases remained unmatched. The CDR3 is 15 amino acids. Germline V CDR1 and CDR2: GTSNPN, SVGIG (reference sequence). CDR3 coding DNA: TGTGCCTGGGATCCAGGGGGACAGGGGCCCCACGAGCAGTACTTC. It yields the protein CAWDPGGQGPHEQYF.

This chain joins TRBV29-1 and TRBJ2-3, with TRBD2 matching 9 bases. V trimming: 4 bases; J trimming: 2 bases; junction bases outside the gene matches: 4. The CDR3 runs 14 residues. Germline V gene sequence: CDR1 SQVTM, CDR2 ANQGSEA. The CDR3 DNA reads as TGCAGCGTTGCTCCTAGCGGGAACACAGATACGCAGTATTTT. Translated, it gives CSVAPSGNTDTQYF.

The table lists this clone with a few counts. The V call is TRBV5-6, the J call TRBJ1-6; TRBD1 matches 7 bases. Looked up from germline, CDR1 is SGHDT and CDR2 is YYEEEE. The CDR3 length is 14 residues. J was trimmed by 7 bases and V by 2 bases; bases with no gene match: 3. CDR3 DNA: TGTGCCAGCAGCTTTGACAGGGTCAATTCACCCCTCCACTTT. Its translation: CASSFDRVNSPLHF.

The V and J genes are TRBV27 and TRBJ2-7; weak D call: TRBD1 (6 bases). The CDR3 spans 14 residues. Germline V gene sequence: CDR1 MNHEY, CDR2 SMNVEV (reference sequence). The ends were cut back, 2 bases at V and 1 base at J, with 9 bases in the middle. This CDR3 reads CASSLIDRSYEQYF. DNA of the CDR3: TGTGCCAGCAGTTTAATAGACAGGTCCTACGAGCAGTACTTC.

The rearrangement joins TRBV7-9 to TRBJ2-7; D possibly corresponds to TRBD1 (6 bases). The CDR3 loop spans 12 amino acids. Germline-derived CDR1 and CDR2 are SEHNR and FQNEAQ (reference sequence). Trimming left V 3 bases short and J 5 bases short, with 8 bases between. The CDR3 protein is CASSFRDNEQYF. CDR3 coding DNA: TGTGCCAGCAGCTTCCGGGACAACGAGCAGTACTTC.

This clone was counted a few times. This rearrangement joins TRBV28 to TRBJ2-4; TRBD1 matches 11 bases. The V gene's germline CDR1 is MDHEN and CDR2 SYDVKM. This CDR3 has 15 residues. Trimming cost V 6 bases and J 0 bases; bases outside gene matches: 1. Written as DNA, the CDR3 is TGTGCCAGCAGGGACAGGGGGCTAGCCAAAAACATTCAGTACTTC. This encodes CASRDRGLAKNIQYF. Full variable domain (remainder filled in from reference TRBV28 and TRBJ2-4): DVKVTQSSRYLVKRTGEKVFLECVQDMDHENMFWYRQDPGLGLRLIYFSYDVKMKEKGDIPEGYSVSREKKERFSLILESASTNQTSMYLCASRDRGLAKNIQYFGAGTRLSVL.

The genes are TRBV30 and TRBJ1-5; 10 positions match TRBD1. Germline assignment: CDR1 GTSNPN and CDR2 SVGIG (reference sequence). J gave up 6 bases and V 2 bases, and 7 bases lay outside the gene matches. The CDR3 runs 15 residues. The CDR3 here is CAWSKPGQGIQPQHF. As DNA, the CDR3 is TGTGCCTGGAGTAAACCGGGACAGGGGATTCAGCCCCAGCATTTT.

This clone appeared once. The gene calls are TRBV7-3 and TRBJ2-1; 10 nucleotides align to TRBD2. V trimming: 2 bases; J trimming: 9 bases; junction bases outside the gene matches: 4. CDR3 length: 14 residues. Germline-derived CDR1 and CDR2 are SGHTA and FQGTGA. The CDR3: CASSLGSGRREQFF. For the CDR3, the DNA is TGTGCCAGCAGCTTAGGTAGCGGGAGGCGTGAGCAGTTCTTC.

This chain connects TRBV6-1 to TRBJ2-7; D ambiguous. Trimming removed 2 bases from V and 1 base from J, with 12 bases in between. Germline V gene data show CDR1 as MNHNS and CDR2 as SASEGT. CDR3 size: 15 residues. DNA for the CDR3: TGTGCCAGCAGTGAATTTCCAGGTTCGTCCTACGAGCAGTACTTC. Translating gives CASSEFPGSSYEQYF.

The CDR3 DNA reads TGTGCCAGCAGCTTAGGGCAGGGGAATAACTATGGCTACACCTTC. Protein: CASSLGQGNNYGYTF. This chain uses TRBV7-6 with TRBJ1-2; TRBD1 might be the D (6 bases). This CDR3 is 15 amino acids long. The germline V gene has CDR1 SGHVS and CDR2 FNYEAQ. With 1 base removed from V and 1 base from J, the gap between germline ends came to 10 bases. Combining the CDR3 with reference TRBV7-6 and TRBJ1-2 gives the whole variable domain GAGVSQSPRYKVTKRGQDVALRCDPISGHVSLYWYRQALGQGPEFLTYFNYEAQQDKSGLPNDRFSAERPEGSISTLTIQRTEQRDSAMYRCASSLGQGNNYGYTFGSGTRLTVV.

The chain carries TRBV27 and TRBJ1-1; weak D call: TRBD1 (6 bases). Germline CDR1 MNHEY, CDR2 SMNVEV (reference sequence). The CDR3 is 13 residues long. V lost 6 bases, J lost 1 base, and 9 bases lay in between. The CDR3 nucleotides read TGTGCCAGCAGGGGGGCAGGGAACACTGAAGCTTTCTTT. This codes for CASRGAGNTEAFF.

This rearrangement joins TRBV28 to TRBJ1-2, with 9 nucleotides matching TRBD1. The CDR3 sequence is 14 residues long. Germline CDR1 MDHEN, CDR2 SYDVKM. Trimming cost V 2 bases and J 9 bases; bases outside gene matches: 7. The CDR3 DNA sequence: TGTGCCAGCAGTTTACCCGGACAGGGGACCCGCTACACCTTC. Encoded protein: CASSLPGQGTRYTF.

V gene TRBV9 combines with J gene TRBJ2-7; 13 bases match TRBD2. Germline assignment: CDR1 SGDLS and CDR2 YYNGEE. The CDR3 length is 14 residues. Losses at the gene ends were 5 bases for V and 6 bases for J; bases not matched to a gene: 5. The DNA of the CDR3 is TGTGCCAGCAGTTCCAGACTAGCGGGAGGCGAGCAGTACGTC. Residues: CASSSRLAGGEQYV.

The chain has TRBV7-8 and TRBJ1-1, with TRBD1 identical over 7 bases. CDR1 SGHVS and CDR2 FQNEAQ come from the germline V gene. CDR3 length: 14 amino acids. The V segment lost 4 bases and the J segment 4 bases; nucleotides outside the gene matches: 6. The CDR3 DNA reads TGTGCCAGCAGCTCAGGATCAGGGGGCACTGAAGCTTTCTTT. Protein product: CASSSGSGGTEAFF.

The J gene is TRBJ2-7, the V gene TRBV28, with 8 bases matching TRBD1. J was trimmed by 5 bases and V by 5 bases; bases with no gene match: 17. Germline V gene lookup returns CDR1 MDHEN and CDR2 SYDVKM. The CDR3 is 17 amino acids. Here the CDR3 DNA reads TGTGCCAGCAGTACCCCCTGGAGGACAGGGTTAATAAACGAGCAGTACTTC. This translates into CASSTPWRTGLINEQYF.

This clone has more than one count but fewer than ten. The genes are TRBV5-1 and TRBJ2-3, with TRBD2 matching 12 bases. Germline CDR1 reads SGHRS; CDR2 reads YFSETQ. After removal of 5 bases from V and 1 base from J, the junction contained 5 bases not matched to a gene. The CDR3 runs 16 residues. The CDR3 bases are TGCGCCAGCAGTTCTAGCGGGAGGGTCGGCACAGATACGCAGTATTTT. It yields the protein CASSSSGRVGTDTQYF.

The chain has TRBV6-5 and TRBJ1-1, with D tentatively TRBD1 (5 bases). Deletions cut 0 bases from V and 0 bases from J, with 11 bases between. The CDR3 runs to 16 residues. Per germline, CDR1 MNHEY and CDR2 SVGAGI. The CDR3 is CASSYSGEGLNTEAFF. The CDR3 DNA sequence: TGTGCCAGCAGTTACTCGGGGGAGGGACTGAACACTGAAGCTTTCTTT.